Listed here are 30 T cell receptor beta chains from one sample, sequenced in a study of PD-1 blockade in classical Hodgkin lymphoma. As to time point: cycle 4 day 1 (C4D1), after 6 weeks of nivolumab. Autologous stem cell transplantation was followed by relapse in every patient, and brentuximab vedotin exposure varied. Here immunoSEQ multiplex PCR was the method, and the copy in TCRdb shows in-frame clones only, minus some. The repertoire consists of 17,000 or so clones, with under 90% occurring once and the leading ten covering roughly 14%. The input for sequencing was peripheral blood mononuclear cells (PBMCs), taken before the fourth cycle of nivolumab. The receptor source for this set is a human donor with classical Hodgkin lymphoma.

This chain connects TRBV6-5 to TRBJ2-7; the D is unclear. Trimming removed 0 bases at V and 0 bases at J, with 9 bases between. The CDR3 contains 15 residues. In germline, CDR1 is MNHEY, CDR2 SVGAGI. The CDR3 DNA reads TGTGCCAGCAGTTACTCGGCAGTGGGCTCCTACGAGCAGTACTTC. As protein: CASSYSAVGSYEQYF.

Only one count was recorded for this clone. The rearrangement joins TRBV29-1 to TRBJ1-2; D unresolved. V was pared by 4 bases and J by 4 bases, with 13 bases between. Germline lookup yields CDR1 SQVTM and CDR2 ANQGSEA. This CDR3 is 13 amino acids long. The CDR3 spells CSVVGETAYGYTF. As DNA, the CDR3 is TGCAGCGTTGTCGGAGAAACTGCCTATGGCTACACCTTC.

The J gene is TRBJ1-4, the V gene TRBV5-1, with 7 bases matching TRBD1. The V segment lost 4 bases and the J segment 5 bases; nucleotides outside the gene matches: 5. The CDR3 loop spans 14 amino acids. Germline CDR1 SGHRS, CDR2 YFSETQ. CDR3 sequence: CASSEGTANEKLFF. The DNA of the CDR3 is TGCGCCAGCAGCGAGGGGACAGCGAATGAAAAACTGTTTTTT.

V and J are TRBV5-1 and TRBJ1-1, with 9 bases matching TRBD1. The V gene end was trimmed by 4 bases and the J gene end by 3 bases; junction bases not matched to a gene: 7. Germline CDR1 reads SGHRS; CDR2 reads YFSETQ. The length of the CDR3 is 15 residues. The CDR3 DNA reads TGCGCCAGCAGCGTACAGGGGGCAGGGTACACTGAAGCTTTCTTT. Translation: CASSVQGAGYTEAFF.

This chain connects TRBV7-3 to TRBJ2-5; 8 positions agree with TRBD2. The length of the CDR3 is 14 residues. V shed 4 bases, J shed 5 bases, and the junction held 6 bases outside the gene matches. Germline loops: CDR1 SGHTA, CDR2 FQGTGA. The CDR3 region is CASSSGTRRETQYF. DNA for the CDR3: TGTGCCAGCAGCTCAGGGACTAGAAGGGAGACCCAGTACTTC.

The chain's CDR3 is CASRTGTSGDTQYF. In DNA form, the CDR3 reads TGTGCCAGCAGAACCGGGACTAGCGGAGATACGCAGTATTTT. The chain combines TRBV28 with TRBJ2-3; 11 bases align to TRBD2. Per the germline V gene, CDR1 is MDHEN and CDR2 is SYDVKM. The CDR3 extends over 14 amino acids. V dropped 6 bases and J dropped 5; count of bases not matched to a gene: 4. The full variable domain, completed using reference TRBV28 and TRBJ2-3, is DVKVTQSSRYLVKRTGEKVFLECVQDMDHENMFWYRQDPGLGLRLIYFSYDVKMKEKGDIPEGYSVSREKKERFSLILESASTNQTSMYLCASRTGTSGDTQYFGPGTRLTVL.

The J gene is TRBJ2-2, the V gene TRBV5-1; unclear D gene. In germline, CDR1 is SGHRS, CDR2 YFSETQ. The CDR3 totals 14 residues. Trimming pared 0 bases from V and 7 bases from J, leaving 10 bases between. This CDR3 is CASSLDTDGGELFF. The DNA for the CDR3 is TGCGCCAGCAGCTTGGACACGGATGGCGGGGAGCTGTTTTTT.

The V gene is TRBV7-9, the J gene TRBJ1-2; D gene unclear. The CDR3 has 13 amino acids. V lost 5 bases, J lost 3 bases, and 10 bases lay in between. From germline, CDR1 is SEHNR and CDR2 FQNEAQ (reference sequence). CDR3 region: CASSLNRDYGYTF. CDR3 nucleotides: TGTGCCAGCAGCCTAAATAGGGACTATGGCTACACCTTC.

The CDR3 protein is CASSQDLGGGATDTQYF. The DNA for the CDR3 is TGCGCCAGCAGCCAAGATTTGGGCGGGGGGGCCACAGATACGCAGTATTTT. V gene TRBV4-1 combines with J gene TRBJ2-3; 9 bases fit TRBD2. Germline CDR1 MGHRA, CDR2 YSYEKL. The CDR3 is 17 amino acids. V shed 0 bases and J 2 bases; nucleotides not matched to a gene: 6.

This clone has only a few counts. The J gene is TRBJ2-5, the V gene TRBV7-9, with 10 bases identical to TRBD1. From germline, CDR1 is SEHNR and CDR2 FQNEAQ (reference sequence). V trimming: 5 bases; J trimming: 3 bases; junction bases outside the gene matches: 12. This CDR3 region has 17 residues. The DNA for the CDR3 is TGTGCCAGCAGCCCCCGTCCAAAGACAGGGGGCGAAGAGACCCAGTACTTC. It codes for CASSPRPKTGGEETQYF.

V is TRBV4-2 and J is TRBJ2-2; D gene uncertain. Germline V gives CDR1 LGHNA, CDR2 YNFKEQ. V lost 0 bases and J lost 0, with 14 bases in between. CDR3 length: 18 amino acids. The CDR3 nucleotides read TGTGCCAGCAGCCAAGACCCTCGAGAACTAACGAACACCGGGGAGCTGTTTTTT. Amino acid sequence: CASSQDPRELTNTGELFF.

This clone was found once. CDR3: CASSRQGPNTEAFF. DNA for the CDR3: TGCGCCAGCAGCCGCCAGGGCCCGAACACTGAAGCTTTCTTT. This sequence joins TRBV5-1 and TRBJ1-1, with a possible D match to TRBD1 (5 bases). The CDR3 runs 14 residues. Germline V gives CDR1 SGHRS, CDR2 YFSETQ. The germline V and J ends were trimmed by 4 bases and 1 base, with 11 bases remaining between them.

This clone came up once. The V call is TRBV5-1, the J call TRBJ1-6; 7 positions match TRBD1. The J segment lost 5 bases and the V segment lost 4 bases, leaving 12 bases of the junction unmatched. The CDR3 is made up of 17 amino acids. CDR1 is SGHRS, CDR2 YFSETQ, per germline. The CDR3 DNA is TGCGCCAGCAGCCTAAAGCCTCAGGGGGGGAATAATTCACCCCTCCACTTT. It encodes CASSLKPQGGNNSPLHF.

This clone appeared a single time. The chain is built from TRBV27 and TRBJ2-3, with D possibly matching TRBD2 (5 bases). Per the germline V gene, CDR1 is MNHEY and CDR2 is SMNVEV (reference sequence). This CDR3 is built from 14 residues. V shed 5 bases and J shed 1 base, with 10 bases lying between them. CDR3 bases: TGTGCCAGCAGTGGAGGCTTGCGCACAGATACGCAGTATTTT. Protein: CASSGGLRTDTQYF.

The genes are TRBV6-5 and TRBJ1-2, with 10 bases matching TRBD1. The junction had 14 bases not matched to a gene; V was cut back by 3 bases and J by 10 bases. Per germline, CDR1 MNHEY and CDR2 SVGAGI. The CDR3 loop spans 16 amino acids. The CDR3 spells CASSYGFAGQGTFYTF. The CDR3 region has the DNA TGTGCCAGCAGTTATGGGTTTGCGGGACAGGGGACATTCTACACCTTC.

V is TRBV5-6 and J is TRBJ2-3; 9 nucleotides line up with TRBD1. The CDR3 length is 16 residues. Germline CDR1 is SGHDT and CDR2 is YYEEEE. J was trimmed by 2 bases and V by 5 bases; bases with no gene match: 9. CDR3 loop: CASRPTGGDLTDTQYF. CDR3 nucleotide sequence: TGTGCCAGCAGACCGACAGGGGGTGACCTCACAGATACGCAGTATTTT.

The gene calls are TRBV7-9 and TRBJ1-1, with 8 nucleotides matching TRBD1. CDR1 is SEHNR and CDR2 is FQNEAQ in the germline V gene (reference sequence). This CDR3 comprises 15 residues. Trimming cost V 4 bases and J 0 bases; bases outside gene matches: 4. As DNA, the CDR3 is TGTGCCAGCAGCTATGGGACAGGCCTGAACACTGAAGCTTTCTTT. Translated: CASSYGTGLNTEAFF.

This rearrangement joins TRBV7-9 to TRBJ2-5; D is ambiguous. TRBJ2-7 explains the end of the DNA better; the J call may be wrong. The germline V gene encodes CDR1 SEHNR and CDR2 FQNEAQ (reference sequence). The CDR3 consists of 12 residues. CDR3 DNA sequence: TGTGCCAGCAGCTTAGATCTCTACGAGCAGTACTTC. As protein: CASSLDLYEQYF.

V usage is TRBV5-5 and J usage is TRBJ2-5, with 15 bases identical to TRBD2. Germline CDR1 SGHKS, CDR2 YYEKEE (reference sequence). The CDR3 has 17 amino acids. The J segment lost 3 bases and the V segment lost 4 bases, leaving 7 bases of the junction unmatched. CDR3 sequence: CASSLPGTSGGKETQYF. CDR3 nucleotide sequence: TGTGCCAGCAGCCTGCCAGGGACTAGCGGGGGGAAAGAGACCCAGTACTTC.

This clone counts as large. The chain employs TRBV7-2 and TRBJ1-2; D gene ambiguous. Between the trimmed V and J ends, which lost 5 bases and 8 bases, there was a span of 12 bases. CDR1 and CDR2 (germline): SGHTA, FQGNSA. The CDR3 totals 12 residues. In DNA form, the CDR3 reads TGTGCCAGCAGCCTAGATAGCGAGGGCTACACCTTC. Translating gives CASSLDSEGYTF.

This clone was seen only once. The V gene is TRBV7-9, the J gene TRBJ2-2; D not resolved. CDR1 SEHNR and CDR2 FQNEAQ come from the germline V gene (reference sequence). The CDR3 extends over 12 amino acids. V was trimmed by 6 bases and J by 2 bases, leaving 4 bases between them. CDR3: CASSYNTGELFF. For the CDR3, the DNA is TGTGCCAGCAGTTACAACACCGGGGAGCTGTTTTTT.

The CDR3, as DNA: TGTGCCAGTAGTAGGACTAGCGGGGGCCAAGAGACCCAGTACTTC. Protein: CASSRTSGGQETQYF. The chain couples TRBV19 to TRBJ2-5; 13 bases line up with TRBD2. V lost 4 bases, J lost 1 base, and 0 bases stayed unmatched. Looked up from germline, CDR1 is LNHDA and CDR2 is SQIVND (reference sequence). The CDR3 spans 15 residues.

V gene TRBV5-1 combines with J gene TRBJ1-1; D may be TRBD1 (5 bases). Germline CDR1 SGHRS, CDR2 YFSETQ. The CDR3 runs to 14 residues. Deletions cut 2 bases from V and 1 base from J, with 9 bases between. The CDR3 here is CASSFEGTNTEAFF. In DNA form, the CDR3 reads TGCGCCAGCAGCTTTGAGGGGACGAACACTGAAGCTTTCTTT.

This chain connects TRBV6-6 to TRBJ2-1; 9 nucleotides align to TRBD1. CDR3 length equals 15 residues. Germline-derived CDR1 and CDR2 are MNHNY and SVGAGI (reference sequence). Trimming at V came to 7 bases and at J to 6 bases, leaving 10 bases not matched to a gene. The CDR3 DNA follows: TGTGCCAGCATCCTCGACAGGGGGGACATCAATGAGCAGTTCTTC. This gives the protein CASILDRGDINEQFF.

This rearrangement joins TRBV5-1 to TRBJ2-5, with 8 bases aligning to TRBD1. V shed 2 bases and J 2 bases; nucleotides not matched to a gene: 2. CDR3 size: 14 residues. Germline V gene data show CDR1 as SGHRS and CDR2 as YFSETQ. The CDR3: CASSFQGAQETQYF. Here the CDR3 DNA reads TGCGCCAGCAGCTTCCAGGGGGCTCAAGAGACCCAGTACTTC.

CDR3 protein: CASSGYFGGASDTQYF. CDR3 DNA: TGTGCCAGCAGTGGGTATTTCGGGGGGGCCTCGGATACGCAGTATTTT. The rearrangement links TRBV2 to TRBJ2-3, with 8 bases that match TRBD2. The CDR3 is made up of 16 amino acids. Germline V lookup: CDR1 SNHLY, CDR2 FYNNEI. V was pared by 4 bases and J by 6 bases, with 12 bases of the junction left unmatched.

The chain joins TRBV5-6 to TRBJ2-7; no firm D call. Germline CDR1 is SGHDT and CDR2 is YYEEEE. CDR3 length: 13 amino acids. Trimming pared 3 bases from V and 3 bases from J, leaving 10 bases between. For the CDR3, the DNA is TGTGCCAGCAGCTACTCTCCGGACTACGAGCAGTACTTC. Protein product: CASSYSPDYEQYF. The complete variable domain, with remaining parts taken from reference TRBV5-6 and TRBJ2-7, reads DAGVTQSPTHLIKTRGQQVTLRCSPKSGHDTVSWYQQALGQGPQFIFQYYEEEERQRGNFPDRFSGHQFPNYSSELNVNALLLGDSALYLCASSYSPDYEQYFGPGTRLTVT.

The chain employs TRBV9 and TRBJ2-7; D possibly corresponds to TRBD1 (6 bases). Looked up from germline, CDR1 is SGDLS and CDR2 is YYNGEE. The CDR3 spans 14 residues. The V gene lost 0 bases and the J gene lost 0 bases, with 7 bases spanning the gap. The CDR3 DNA reads as TGTGCCAGCAGCGTAGGGACAGACTCCTACGAGCAGTACTTC. As protein: CASSVGTDSYEQYF.

This clone was counted once. The chain carries TRBV7-9 and TRBJ1-6; no clear D gene. The CDR3 is made up of 14 amino acids. V lost 1 base to trimming and J lost 7 bases, with 8 bases between them. Per germline, CDR1 SEHNR and CDR2 FQNEAQ (reference sequence). CDR3 protein: CASSLDAVNSPLHF. CDR3 coding DNA: TGTGCCAGCAGCTTAGATGCGGTCAATTCACCCCTCCACTTT.

In its sample, this clone was seen a few times. The chain couples TRBV6-5 to TRBJ1-2; D perhaps matches TRBD1 (5 bases). Germline V gene sequence: CDR1 MNHEY, CDR2 SVGAGI. This CDR3 is 13 amino acids long. Trimming pared 6 bases from V and 0 bases from J, leaving 8 bases between. DNA of the CDR3: TGTGCCAGCAGACCGACAGCTAACTATGGCTACACCTTC. Translated: CASRPTANYGYTF.